This T cell receptor (beta chain) is drawn from a study of blood T cell repertoires in COVID-19. Germline-derived CDR1 and CDR2 are MNHEY and SMNVEV (reference sequence). Losses at the gene ends were 3 bases for V and 2 bases for J; bases not matched to a gene: 15. This CDR3 contains 20 residues. Produced via immunoSEQ multiplex PCR; TCRdb's table is partial and in-frame only. The sample records under 250,000 clones, approximately 82% being singletons. The rearrangement uses TRBV27 and TRBJ2-7, with 14 nucleotides matching TRBD2. Input material: peripheral blood. The clonotype originates from a woman under 30 with acute or convalescent COVID-19. The CDR3 loop reads CASSFSVAGLAGGRTYEQYF. CDR3 DNA: TGTGCCAGCAGTTTTTCTGTGGCCGGACTAGCGGGAGGTCGGACCTACGAGCAGTACTTC.